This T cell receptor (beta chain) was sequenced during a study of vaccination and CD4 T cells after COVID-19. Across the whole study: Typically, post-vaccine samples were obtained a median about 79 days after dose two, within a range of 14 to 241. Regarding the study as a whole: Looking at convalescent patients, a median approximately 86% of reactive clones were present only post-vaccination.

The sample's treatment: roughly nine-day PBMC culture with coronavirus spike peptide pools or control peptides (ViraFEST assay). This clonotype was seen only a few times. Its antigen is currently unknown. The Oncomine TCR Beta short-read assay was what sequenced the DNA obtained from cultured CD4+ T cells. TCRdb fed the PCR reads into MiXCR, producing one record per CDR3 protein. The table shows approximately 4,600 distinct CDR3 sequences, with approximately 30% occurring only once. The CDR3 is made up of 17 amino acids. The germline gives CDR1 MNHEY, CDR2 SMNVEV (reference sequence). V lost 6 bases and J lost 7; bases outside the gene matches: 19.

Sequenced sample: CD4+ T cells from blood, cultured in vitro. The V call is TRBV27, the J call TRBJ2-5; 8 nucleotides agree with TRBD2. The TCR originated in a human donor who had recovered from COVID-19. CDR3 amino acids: CASRIILAVLTEGTQYF. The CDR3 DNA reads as TGTGCCAGCAGGATCATACTAGCGGTCCTTACGGAAGGGACCCAGTACTTC.